A selection of T cell receptor beta chains follows, all from one sample in a study of OX40 agonist ivuxolimab in advanced cancers. Method: immunoSEQ multiplex PCR; TCRdb's copy keeps in-frame clones and lacks some. The sample consists of 60,000 to 95,000 clones, under 95% of them appearing once. Sequences were derived from CD4+ or CD8+ T cells sorted from blood, sampled in a trial of the OX40 agonist ivuxolimab. The origin of the receptors is an adult with an advanced solid tumor such as melanoma, head and neck, liver or kidney cancer. The CDR3 runs from the conserved cysteine through the conserved F or W. D genes are given only for firm matches. A clone size is listed for some rows: how often the clone was seen (once, few, many), or a class if it is expanded.

CDR3aa	CDR3nt	d_gene	abundance	j_gene	v_gene
CASSPQWDRLYEQYF	TGTGCCAGCAGCCCCCAATGGGACAGGCTCTACGAGCAGTACTTC	TRBD1	NA	TRBJ2-7	TRBV5-5
CASSAGRVNQPQHF	TGTGCCAGCAGCGCCGGACGGGTGAATCAGCCCCAGCATTTT	NA	NA	TRBJ1-5	TRBV6-5
CATRQGLGGYTF	TGTGCCACTAGACAGGGGTTAGGCGGCTACACCTTC	TRBD1	NA	TRBJ1-2	TRBV10-3
CASSLGASGTYNEQFF	TGTGCCAGCAGCTTGGGGGCTAGCGGGACCTACAATGAGCAGTTCTTC	TRBD2	NA	TRBJ2-1	TRBV5-4
CASSWQQTNEKLFF	TGTGCCAGCAGTTGGCAGCAGACTAATGAAAAACTGTTTTTT	NA	NA	TRBJ1-4	TRBV2
CAVGSLGYGYTF	TGTGCCGTAGGCTCTCTGGGCTATGGCTACACCTTC	NA	NA	TRBJ1-2	TRBV30
CASSRQVAKNIQYF	TGTGCCAGCAGCCGACAGGTAGCCAAAAACATTCAGTACTTC	NA	NA	TRBJ2-4	TRBV5-6
CASSYVQGAYEQYF	TGTGCCAGCAGTTACGTGCAGGGGGCCTACGAGCAGTACTTC	TRBD1	NA	TRBJ2-7	TRBV6-6
CASSTPGLGFAPLHF	TGTGCCAGCAGTACGCCGGGACTGGGGTTTGCACCCCTCCACTTT	NA	NA	TRBJ1-6	TRBV5-4
CASSQDVFSGNTIYF	TGTGCCAGCAGCCAAGACGTTTTTTCGGGAAACACCATATATTTT	NA	NA	TRBJ1-3	TRBV14
CASSPGQKYGYTF	TGTGCCAGCAGCCCGGGACAGAAATATGGCTACACCTTC	TRBD1	NA	TRBJ1-2	TRBV5-6
CASSMDRQEGNQPQHF	TGTGCCAGTAGTATGGATAGACAGGAAGGGAATCAGCCCCAGCATTTT	NA	NA	TRBJ1-5	TRBV19
CASSLGAETQYF	TGTGCCAGCAGCTTAGGGGCGGAGACCCAGTACTTC	NA	NA	TRBJ2-5	TRBV7-9
CASSYSNWGTYEQYF	TGTGCCAGCAGTTACTCGAATTGGGGGACCTACGAGCAGTACTTC	NA	once	TRBJ2-7	TRBV6-6
CASSLVRAGSGNTIYF	TGTGCCAGCAGCTTAGTTCGTGCAGGCTCTGGAAACACCATATATTTT	NA	few	TRBJ1-3	TRBV7-8
CASSVDRGRVGVNEQFF	TGTGCCAGCAGCGTAGACAGGGGGAGGGTAGGGGTGAATGAGCAGTTCTTC	NA	NA	TRBJ2-1	TRBV9
CASATTGPSYNEQFF	TGTGCCAGCGCAACCACAGGGCCCTCCTACAATGAGCAGTTCTTC	NA	once	TRBJ2-1	TRBV27
CASSVGVGETQYF	TGTGCCAGCAGCGTAGGGGTAGGAGAGACCCAGTACTTC	NA	once	TRBJ2-5	TRBV9
CASMWRGNPSRETQYF	TGTGCCAGCATGTGGAGGGGAAACCCATCACGAGAGACCCAGTACTTC	NA	once	TRBJ2-5	TRBV13
CASSLGQGADTGELFF	TGTGCCAGCAGCTTGGGACAGGGGGCGGACACCGGGGAGCTGTTTTTT	TRBD1	NA	TRBJ2-2	TRBV7-3
CASTRQINQPQHF	TGTGCCAGCACTAGACAAATCAATCAGCCCCAGCATTTT	NA	NA	TRBJ1-5	TRBV2
CASSSDGGDTQYF	TGTGCCAGCAGCTCGGACGGGGGAGATACGCAGTATTTT	NA	NA	TRBJ2-3	TRBV7-9
CAISAQDRGEQYF	TGTGCCATCAGTGCACAGGACAGGGGCGAGCAGTACTTC	TRBD1	once	TRBJ2-7	TRBV10-3
CASSRDRELTQYF	TGTGCCAGCAGCCGGGACAGGGAATTGACCCAGTACTTC	TRBD1	NA	TRBJ2-5	TRBV5-4
CASSLGADYEQYF	TGTGCCAGCAGCTTAGGAGCGGACTACGAGCAGTACTTC	NA	NA	TRBJ2-7	TRBV7-2
CAWSVQGRDTDTQYF	TGTGCCTGGAGTGTTCAGGGGCGGGACACAGATACGCAGTATTTT	NA	NA	TRBJ2-3	TRBV30
CASSVFVVDTQYF	TGTGCCAGCAGTGTATTTGTGGTAGATACGCAGTATTTT	NA	NA	TRBJ2-3	TRBV2
CASSQDFQGLGTGNTIYF	TGCGCCAGCAGCCAAGATTTCCAGGGCTTGGGCACTGGAAACACCATATATTTT	NA	NA	TRBJ1-3	TRBV4-3
CASSWGQEETQYF	TGTGCCAGCAGCTGGGGACAGGAAGAGACCCAGTACTTC	TRBD1	NA	TRBJ2-5	TRBV7-9
CASMPQTGASEQYF	TGCGCCAGCATGCCCCAGACAGGGGCGTCCGAGCAGTACTTC	TRBD1	NA	TRBJ2-7	TRBV10-1
CASTMEGERNTEAFF	TGTGCCAGTACCATGGAAGGGGAAAGGAACACTGAAGCTTTCTTT	NA	once	TRBJ1-1	TRBV19
CASSLRGGNTGELFF	TGTGCCAGCAGCTTAAGGGGAGGGAACACCGGGGAGCTGTTTTTT	NA	NA	TRBJ2-2	TRBV7-2
CASSLAGPPRNSPLHF	TGTGCCAGCAGTTTAGCCGGGCCGCCACGGAATTCACCCCTCCACTTT	NA	NA	TRBJ1-6	TRBV28
CASKTGGVNTEAFF	TGTGCCAGTAAGACGGGAGGGGTGAACACTGAAGCTTTCTTT	NA	few	TRBJ1-1	TRBV19
CASSIVTGGPNTGELFF	TGTGCCAGTAGTATAGTTACCGGGGGCCCGAACACCGGGGAGCTGTTTTTT	NA	few	TRBJ2-2	TRBV19
CASSSIGGVNQPQHF	TGTGCCAGCAGCTCGATAGGGGGGGTCAATCAGCCCCAGCATTTT	NA	once	TRBJ1-5	TRBV5-8
CASSEGGALGKLFF	TGTGCCAGCAGTGAAGGGGGGGCCTTGGGAAAACTGTTTTTT	NA	many	TRBJ1-4	TRBV2
CASRLGQGLLAKNIQYF	TGTGCCAGCAGGTTGGGGCAGGGGCTATTAGCCAAAAACATTCAGTACTTC	NA	NA	TRBJ2-4	TRBV2
CAWSVRGGITNTEAFF	TGTGCCTGGAGTGTCCGCGGAGGGATAACCAACACTGAAGCTTTCTTT	NA	NA	TRBJ1-1	TRBV30
CASSFYRGGSSSYEQYF	TGTGCCAGCAGCTTCTACCGCGGGGGGTCGAGCTCCTACGAGCAGTACTTC	TRBD2	NA	TRBJ2-7	TRBV5-4
CASSELLYGYTF	TGTGCCAGCAGTGAACTTCTCTATGGCTACACCTTC	NA	NA	TRBJ1-2	TRBV6-1
CASSPRGRTDTQYF	TGTGCCAGCAGTCCCCGGGGAAGGACAGATACGCAGTATTTT	NA	NA	TRBJ2-3	TRBV28
CASSSHRHSNQPQHF	TGTGCCAGCAGTTCCCACCGCCATAGCAATCAGCCCCAGCATTTT	NA	NA	TRBJ1-5	TRBV6-5
CASSLVTSGPNIQYF	TGTGCCAGCAGCTTAGTGACTAGCGGTCCAAACATTCAGTACTTC	TRBD2	once	TRBJ2-4	TRBV7-2
CASSGRRGQITDTQYF	TGCGCCAGCAGTGGCCGTCGGGGACAGATCACAGATACGCAGTATTTT	TRBD1	NA	TRBJ2-3	TRBV10-1
CSVERAGGLGEQFF	TGCAGCGTTGAAAGGGCGGGGGGGCTGGGTGAGCAGTTCTTC	TRBD2	NA	TRBJ2-1	TRBV29-1
CASRPGTANTEAFF	TGTGCCAGTAGACCCGGGACAGCCAACACTGAAGCTTTCTTT	TRBD1	once	TRBJ1-1	TRBV19
CASRHRDRESYGYTF	TGTGCCAGCAGACACCGGGACAGGGAATCCTATGGCTACACCTTC	TRBD1	NA	TRBJ1-2	TRBV28
CASSLLAAHSLNEQFF	TGTGCCAGCAGTTTATTGGCCGCACACTCCCTGAATGAGCAGTTCTTC	NA	NA	TRBJ2-1	TRBV28
CASSESALAGGGYNEQFF	TGCGCCAGCAGTGAGTCGGCGCTAGCGGGAGGGGGGTACAATGAGCAGTTCTTC	TRBD2	NA	TRBJ2-1	TRBV10-1
CASSPTGNTEAFF	TGCGCCAGCAGCCCGACAGGGAACACTGAAGCTTTCTTT	NA	NA	TRBJ1-1	TRBV5-1
CASSQDHTTYNEQFF	TGCGCCAGCAGCCAAGATCATACTACTTACAATGAGCAGTTCTTC	NA	NA	TRBJ2-1	TRBV4-3